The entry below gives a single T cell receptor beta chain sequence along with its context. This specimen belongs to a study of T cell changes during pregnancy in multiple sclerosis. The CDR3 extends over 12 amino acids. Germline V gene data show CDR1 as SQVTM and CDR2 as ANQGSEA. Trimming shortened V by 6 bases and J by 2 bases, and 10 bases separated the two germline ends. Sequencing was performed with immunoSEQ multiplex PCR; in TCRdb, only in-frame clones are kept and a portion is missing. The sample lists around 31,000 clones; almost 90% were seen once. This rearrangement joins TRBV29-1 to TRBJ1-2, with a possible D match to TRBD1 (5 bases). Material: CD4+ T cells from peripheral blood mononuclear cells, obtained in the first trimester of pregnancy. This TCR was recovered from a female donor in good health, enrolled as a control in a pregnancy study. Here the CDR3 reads CSVGSGNYGYTF. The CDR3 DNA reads TGCAGCGTGGGTTCAGGGAACTATGGCTACACCTTC.